The 9 T cell receptor beta chains below were found in one sample sequenced in a study of cytomegalovirus exposure and HLA in healthy donors. Method: immunoSEQ multiplex PCR; TCRdb's copy keeps in-frame clones and lacks some. The table shows 150,000 to 200,000 clones, with around 85% occurring only once. Input material: PBMCs. These receptors came from a man aged 18 to 35 in good health and CMV-seropositive.

The chain employs TRBV5-1 and TRBJ1-2, with TRBD1 matching over 10 bases. CDR3 length equals 15 residues. Germline loops: CDR1 SGHRS, CDR2 YFSETQ. V lost 4 bases, J lost 4 bases, and 7 bases stayed unmatched. CDR3 in amino acids: CASSDGQGGGYGYTF. DNA of the CDR3: TGCGCCAGCAGCGACGGACAGGGGGGCGGCTATGGCTACACCTTC.

The chain employs TRBV5-8 and TRBJ2-7, with TRBD2 as a possible D gene (6 bases). The CDR3 covers 11 residues. The V gene's germline CDR1 is SGHTS and CDR2 YDEGEE. Deletions cut 6 bases from V and 3 bases from J, with 7 bases between. The CDR3 is CASTGSYEQYF. In DNA, the CDR3 is TGTGCCAGCACCGGGAGCTACGAGCAGTACTTC.

V and J are TRBV29-1 and TRBJ2-2; maybe TRBD2 (7 bases). The V end lost 3 bases, the J end lost 4 bases, and 12 bases lay between the germline ends. The germline gives CDR1 SQVTM, CDR2 ANQGSEA. This CDR3 is built from 14 residues. Written as DNA, the CDR3 is TGCAGCGTTGAGCGGGGAGGGGGCACCGGGGAGCTGTTTTTT. The encoded protein is CSVERGGGTGELFF.

The V call is TRBV5-4, the J call TRBJ1-2; tentatively, D is TRBD1 (5 bases). The CDR3 sequence is 16 residues long. V lost 3 bases and J 1 base, leaving 16 bases between the germline ends. Germline-derived CDR1 and CDR2 are SGHNT and YYREEE (reference sequence). The CDR3 is CASSSNGDSRNYGYTF. CDR3 coding DNA: TGTGCCAGCAGCTCGAACGGGGACTCCCGTAACTATGGCTACACCTTC.

This chain links TRBV28 with TRBJ1-1; 9 bases align to TRBD1. V lost 4 bases and J lost 1; bases outside the gene matches: 4. This CDR3 comprises 15 residues. Looked up from germline, CDR1 is MDHEN and CDR2 is SYDVKM. CDR3 sequence (DNA): TGTGCCAGCAGTTCGGACAGGGGAGGGAACACTGAAGCTTTCTTT. Protein: CASSSDRGGNTEAFF.

CDR3: CASSPTGNEQFF. The CDR3 DNA sequence: TGCGCCAGCAGCCCGACAGGGAATGAGCAGTTCTTC. The chain carries TRBV5-1 and TRBJ2-1; 7 positions agree with TRBD1. The CDR3 spans 12 residues. With 4 bases clipped from V and 7 bases from J, the junction kept 2 bases outside the gene matches. Looked up from germline, CDR1 is SGHRS and CDR2 is YFSETQ.

The chain carries TRBV28 and TRBJ1-5; TRBD1 is a possible D gene (6 bases). V was shortened by 4 bases and J by 7 bases, with 11 bases between the two germline ends. The CDR3 is 13 residues long. Germline V gene lookup returns CDR1 MDHEN and CDR2 SYDVKM. The CDR3 sequence is CASSYGGGQPQHF. In nucleotides, the CDR3 is TGTGCCAGCAGTTATGGGGGGGGCCAGCCCCAGCATTTT.

CDR3 amino acids: CASSQREESYEQYF. The CDR3 DNA sequence: TGTGCCAGCAGTCAGCGGGAGGAGTCCTACGAGCAGTACTTC. The genes are TRBV27 and TRBJ2-7; 9 positions match TRBD2. V was clipped by 5 bases and J by 1 base; unmatched bases: 3. Germline CDR1 reads MNHEY; CDR2 reads SMNVEV (reference sequence). The CDR3 contains 14 residues.

The chain uses TRBV29-1 and TRBJ1-4, with D tentatively TRBD1 (5 bases). This CDR3 comprises 14 residues. Trimming removed 1 base from V and 8 bases from J, with 14 bases in between. Germline V lookup: CDR1 SQVTM, CDR2 ANQGSEA. The CDR3 bases are TGCAGCGTTGAAGTGCCAGGGAAGCGAGAAAAACTGTTTTTT. Translation: CSVEVPGKREKLFF.